The table lists the clone carrying this T cell receptor beta chain with many counts. The target antigen is unknown. This sample is drawn from a study of regulatory T cells in long-lasting Graves disease. Study context: Graves' patients who were just diagnosed had used antithyroid drugs for under 3 months.

Germline CDR1 SNHLY, CDR2 FYNNEI. V lost 4 bases and J lost 1, with 13 bases in between. This CDR3 is built from 15 residues. The time point denotes: newly diagnosed GD, antithyroid drugs for less than 3 months. Making the TCR library involved RNA that had been extracted from PBMCs. American Thyroid Association guidelines were used to diagnose Graves' disease. The study, taken as a whole, reports: Persistent disease preferred TRBV28, TRBJ1-2 and TRBJ2-5; new disease, TRBV20-1 and TRBJ2-1.

Arm-PCR of CDR3 regions and iRepertoire HTBI primers were the basis on which TCR beta libraries were built. TCRdb re-called the multiplex PCR reads through MiXCR, storing one row per CDR3 protein. Seen here are 550,000 to 600,000 distinct CDR3 sequences, 15% to 20% observed once, and the top ten hold 12%. The same data also contributed to another study, on T cells in Graves' hyperthyroidism and ophthalmopathy. That source reports: Blood held most thyroid clonotypes expanded above 0.001 frequency.

The material was peripheral blood mononuclear cells (PBMCs), obtained at new diagnosis, from a patient treated with antithyroid drugs. This chain uses TRBV2 with TRBJ1-1; D gene unclear. The sequence was collected from a man between 18 and 29 years old with Graves disease. CDR3 residues: CASSVSSGRNTEAFF. In nucleotides, the CDR3 is TGTGCCAGCAGTGTTTCTAGCGGGCGGAACACTGAAGCTTTCTTT.